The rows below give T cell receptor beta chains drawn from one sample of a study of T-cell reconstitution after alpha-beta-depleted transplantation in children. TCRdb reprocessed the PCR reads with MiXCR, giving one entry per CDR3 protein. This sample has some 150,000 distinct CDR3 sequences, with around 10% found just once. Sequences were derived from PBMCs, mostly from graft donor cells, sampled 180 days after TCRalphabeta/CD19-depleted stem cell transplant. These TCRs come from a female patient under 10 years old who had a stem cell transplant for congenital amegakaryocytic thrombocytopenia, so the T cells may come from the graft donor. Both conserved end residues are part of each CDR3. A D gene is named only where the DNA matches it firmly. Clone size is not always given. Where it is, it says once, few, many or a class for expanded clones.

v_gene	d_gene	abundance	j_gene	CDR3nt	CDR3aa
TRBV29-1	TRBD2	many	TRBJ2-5	TGCAGCGTAAAGCGGGAGTGGGAGACCCAGTACTTC	CSVKREWETQYF
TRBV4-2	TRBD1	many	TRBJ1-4	TGTGCCAGCAGAACACAGGGGGTTAATGAAAAACTGTTTTTT	CASRTQGVNEKLFF
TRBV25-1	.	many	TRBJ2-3	TGTGCCAGCAGTGAATCGGGGCGGGCAGATACGCAGTATTTT	CASSESGRADTQYF
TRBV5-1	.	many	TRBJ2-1	TGCGCCAGCAGCTTGGGACAGCTAAATGAGCAGTTCTTC	CASSLGQLNEQFF
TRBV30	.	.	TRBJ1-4	TGTGCCTGGAGTCGGGGCTACGACGGAAAACTGTTTTTT	CAWSRGYDGKLFF
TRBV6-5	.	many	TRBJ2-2	TGTGCCAGCAGTCCCTTTGTCGGGGAGCTGTTTTTT	CASSPFVGELFF
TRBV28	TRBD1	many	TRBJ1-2	TGTGCCAGCAGGGGACAGGGGCGAGGAGCTAACTATGGCTACACCTTC	CASRGQGRGANYGYTF
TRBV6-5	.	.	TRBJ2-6	TGTGCCAGCAGTTACTCGCCCGGCGGTGGGGCCAACGGCCTGACTTTC	CASSYSPGGGANGLTF
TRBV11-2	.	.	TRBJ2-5	TGTGCCAGCAGCCCGACTTTCGGAACTAGCCGGACCCAGTACTTC	CASSPTFGTSRTQYF
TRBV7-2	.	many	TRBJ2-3	TGTGCCAGCAGCTTAGCCCCCGATACGCAGTATTTT	CASSLAPDTQYF
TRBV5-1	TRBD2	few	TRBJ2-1	TGCGCCAGCCGAGAGCGGGGGGCCTACAATGAGCAGTTCTTC	CASRERGAYNEQFF
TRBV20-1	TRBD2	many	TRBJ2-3	TGCAGTGTCCTAGCGGGCGACACAGATACGCAGTATTTT	CSVLAGDTDTQYF
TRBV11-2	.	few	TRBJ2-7	TGTGCCAGCAGCTTAGGAGCTAGATCCTACGAGCAGTACTTC	CASSLGARSYEQYF
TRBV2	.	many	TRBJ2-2	TGTGCCAGCAGTGAACACTCCAGGGGCACCGGGGAGCTGTTTTTT	CASSEHSRGTGELFF
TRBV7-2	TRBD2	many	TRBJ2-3	TGTGCCAGCAGCTTAGTATCCGGGGGGACAGATACGCAGTATTTT	CASSLVSGGTDTQYF
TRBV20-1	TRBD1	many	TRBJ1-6	TGCAGTGCTCAACCGGGCGGGACAGCTGCTTATTCACCCCTCCACTTT	CSAQPGGTAAYSPLHF
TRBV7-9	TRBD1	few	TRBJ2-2	TGTGCCAGCAGGCTGGACAGGGCGAACACCGGGGAGCTGTTTTTT	CASRLDRANTGELFF
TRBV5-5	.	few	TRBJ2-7	TGTGCCAGCAGCTTCCTCTTCGTGTACGAGCAGTACTTC	CASSFLFVYEQYF
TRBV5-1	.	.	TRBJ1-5	TGCGCCAGCAGCTTCAGCGAGGGTGGGCAGCCCCAGCATTTT	CASSFSEGGQPQHF
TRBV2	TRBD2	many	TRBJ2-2	TGTGCCAGCAGTCGGGGACTAGCGGGAGCCGGGGAGCTGTTTTTT	CASSRGLAGAGELFF
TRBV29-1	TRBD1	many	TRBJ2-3	TGCAGCGTGGGTTACCGGGACAGCGCAAATACGCAGTATTTT	CSVGYRDSANTQYF
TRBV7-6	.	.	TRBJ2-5	TGTGCCAGCAGCCCCGGACCTGTTGGGAGCCAGTACTTC	CASSPGPVGSQYF
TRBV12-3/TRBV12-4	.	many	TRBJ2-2	TGTGCCACCAGCAAGGGGGCGAACACCGGGGAGCTGTTTTTT	CATSKGANTGELFF
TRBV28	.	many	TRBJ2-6	TGTGCCAGCAGTGACGGGAGCTCTGGGGCCAACGTCCTGACTTTC	CASSDGSSGANVLTF
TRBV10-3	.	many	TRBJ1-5	TGTGCCATCAGCCCGAATCATAGCAATCAGCCCCAGCATTTT	CAISPNHSNQPQHF
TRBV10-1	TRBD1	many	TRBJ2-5	TGCGCCAGCAGTGAGCGCCGGGACAGGGACCAAGAGACCCAGTACTTC	CASSERRDRDQETQYF
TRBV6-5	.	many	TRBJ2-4	TGTGCCAGCAGTTACAGAGCTAGCTACATTCAGTACTTC	CASSYRASYIQYF
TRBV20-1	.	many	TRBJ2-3	TGCAGTGCTAGCTTGGCGGGGCTGTGGGGTACAGATACGCAGTATTTT	CSASLAGLWGTDTQYF
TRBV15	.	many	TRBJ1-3	TGTGCCACCAGCAGAGAAGGAGGAAACACCATATATTTT	CATSREGGNTIYF
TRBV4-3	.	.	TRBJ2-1	TGCGCCAGCAGCCAAGTAGCACAGGGCCCCTGGATTGAGCAGTTCTTC	CASSQVAQGPWIEQFF
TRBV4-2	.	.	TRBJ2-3	TGTGCCAGCAGCCCCGGACCCTCTAGCACAGATACGCAGTATTTT	CASSPGPSSTDTQYF
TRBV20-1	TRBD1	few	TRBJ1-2	TGCAGTGCTAGAGATAAAACAGGGGGCAGCTATGGCTACACCTTC	CSARDKTGGSYGYTF
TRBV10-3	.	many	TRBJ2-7	TGTGCCATCAAGGGTGACGTCGACGAGCAGTACTTC	CAIKGDVDEQYF
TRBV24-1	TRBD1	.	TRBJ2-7	TGTGGCGCCAGTGAAGGGGGCCCTCACTACGAGCAGTACTTC	CGASEGGPHYEQYF
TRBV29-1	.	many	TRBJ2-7	TGCAGCGTTTTGGATTACGAGCAGTACTTC	CSVLDYEQYF
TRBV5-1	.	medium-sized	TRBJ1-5	TGCGCCAGCAGCTTGGACGGACGGAGCAATCAGCCCCAGCATTTT	CASSLDGRSNQPQHF
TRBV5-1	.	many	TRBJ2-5	TGCGCCAGCAGCTTTTGGGTGTCCGAGACCCAGTACTTC	CASSFWVSETQYF
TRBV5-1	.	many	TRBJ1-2	TGCGCCAGCAGCTTGGAGTCCGGGAGCTATGGCTACACCTTC	CASSLESGSYGYTF
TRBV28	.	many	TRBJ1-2	TGTGCCAGCAGTTTAATTCGGCTGGATGGCTACACCTTC	CASSLIRLDGYTF
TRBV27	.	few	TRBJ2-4	TGTGCCAGCAGTTTATCTTCGCGCCTAGCCAAAAACATTCAGTACTTC	CASSLSSRLAKNIQYF
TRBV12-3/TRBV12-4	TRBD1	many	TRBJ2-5	TGTGCCACCGCACCGGGGACAGGTGAAGAGACCCAGTACTTC	CATAPGTGEETQYF
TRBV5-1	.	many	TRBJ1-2	TGCGCCAGCAGCCCAACAGAAGTGCGAACATATGGCTACACCTTC	CASSPTEVRTYGYTF
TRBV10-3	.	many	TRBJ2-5	TGTGCCACGAAGACGCCGAAAGAGACCCAGTACTTC	CATKTPKETQYF
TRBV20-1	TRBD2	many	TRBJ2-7	TGCAGTCCGGGTGGCTGGGAGGGAACCTACGAGCAGTACTTC	CSPGGWEGTYEQYF
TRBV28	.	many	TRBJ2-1	TGTGCCAGCAGCCCCCCCTGGGGAGTGGATGAGCAGTTCTTC	CASSPPWGVDEQFF
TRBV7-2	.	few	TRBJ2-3	TGTGCCAGCAGTAACCCGGGGACCGTGAGCACAGATACGCAGTATTTT	CASSNPGTVSTDTQYF
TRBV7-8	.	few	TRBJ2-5	TGTGCCAGCAGCTTATATGGAGAAGAGACCCAGTACTTC	CASSLYGEETQYF
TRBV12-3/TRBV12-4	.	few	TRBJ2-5	TGTGCCAGCAGTTTTTTTAATCCAACGTCAGGGACCCAGTACTTC	CASSFFNPTSGTQYF
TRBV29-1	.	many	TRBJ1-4	TGCAGCGTTGAATCCGGAGAAAAACTGTTTTTT	CSVESGEKLFF
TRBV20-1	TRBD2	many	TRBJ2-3	TGCAGTGCTGCCTTAGCGGGAGGGCGGAGGGATACGCAGTATTTT	CSAALAGGRRDTQYF